The sequence of this T cell receptor beta chain was determined in a study of CD8+ T cells in alopecia areata. About the study: Treated patients were dosed with oral tofacitinib, taking 5 to 10 mg twice daily. Study findings and constraints: Sequence data from scalp samples additionally include resident alphabeta T cells of normal skin. An increase in clonality over normal scalp was evident in lesional scalp, especially alopecia totalis/universalis.

Comment on this clone: Its antigen remains unidentified.

Between the trimmed V and J ends, which lost 3 bases and 3 bases, there was a span of 11 bases. The CDR3 has 14 amino acids. The germline CDR1 and CDR2 sequences are SGDLS and YYNGEE. Extracted RNA was reverse transcribed, and the resulting cDNA served as sequencing template. Clones were sequenced by immunoSEQ multiplex PCR, and TCRdb holds only the in-frame ones, with some missing. Here the sample spans roughly 250,000 clones, under 80% being singletons. J is TRBJ2-3 and V is TRBV9, with D perhaps matching TRBD1 (6 bases). The sample in question was CD4+ T cells sorted from blood, obtained at week 0. This TCR came from a human donor with alopecia areata. CDR3 residues: CASSGRGLTDTQYF. The CDR3 coding sequence is TGTGCCAGCAGCGGCAGGGGCCTAACAGATACGCAGTATTTT.